The subject of this entry is one T cell receptor beta chain. These data belong to a study of human T cells and chemical hapten exposure. About the study: TCR yields differed between samples (mainly from small differences in pooled library volume).

The CDR3 has 13 amino acids. Trimming shortened V by 3 bases and J by 5 bases, and 7 bases separated the two germline ends. Time point indicated: healthy volunteer bleed at 2 weeks. Unfractionated whole blood yielded total RNA. MiXCR, applied by TCRdb to the RACE reads, yields one record per CDR3 protein. The sample has approximately 97,000 distinct CDR3 sequences; approximately 9% are singletons. The origin of this receptor is a female donor in good health. Some clones in this sample may be carry-over from other donors' samples. The source material was whole blood. The rearrangement joins TRBV12-3 or TRBV12-4 to TRBJ2-2; D might be TRBD1 or TRBD2, each matching 5 bases. CDR3 loop: CASSFRETGELFF. CDR3 DNA sequence: TGTGCCAGCAGTTTCAGGGAGACCGGGGAGCTGTTTTTT.